This T cell receptor (beta chain) appears in the sequencing data of a study of T cell responses to AZD1222 COVID-19 vaccine (dated by TCRdb to the early 2020s). In the study overall: Because spike-specific TCR depth and breadth did not differ between the two schedules, AZD1222 recipients who got a second dose at roughly 4 weeks were pooled with those who got a second dose at roughly 12 weeks. Trial participants were enrolled by age into 18-55, 56-69 and 70-plus year subgroups, with about 150, 28 and 57 TCR-sequenced participants respectively. TCR sequencing covered some 240 trial participants: 200 to 220 given two doses of AZD1222 and about 26 given two doses of MenACWY control vaccine.

The CDR3 regions of human TCRbeta chains were analyzed by immunosequencing. From the authors' description of their analysis: TCRs in the repertoires were matched against a reference library of SARS-CoV-2-specific TCRs that had been generated with the MIRA antigen-specificity platform. Breadth was defined as the fraction of unique TCRs that were SARS-CoV-2-associated, and depth was defined as the fraction of total T cells that were SARS-CoV-2-associated. Each spike-specific TCR was assigned to its reactive spike region and to a CD4 or CD8 class using the MIRA data. Log10-transformed breadth and depth values were compared by one-way ANOVA with Sidak's multiple comparisons tests. The immuneACCESS repertoire file appears here via TCRdb, limited to in-frame rearrangements. These files lack a portion of the clones; in checked studies, under half of the deficit traces to unresolved V genes, and the cause of the others is not known. For V, J and clone size, that table is used; D and trimming come from the DNA. This sample holds more than 95,000 clones; about 91% were observed only once. Around 20% of the sample is held by the ten biggest clonotypes.

The CDR3 sequence holds 17 residues, the cysteine and phenylalanine included. The CDR3 DNA has 51 bases and is translated from base 1. V was cut back by 0 bases and J by 4 bases, leaving a gap of 18 bases between them. In the germline V gene (reference sequence), CDR1 corresponds to MNHEY and CDR2 to SMNVEV. The sample's time point, from its label and the paper: baseline before first vaccination. The vaccinee samples were drawn from two UK trials, COV001 and COV002, one of which was a single-blind randomized controlled phase 2/3 trial testing AZD1222 (ChAdOx1 nCoV-19) in healthy adults. For TCRbeta chain sequencing, PBMC samples from trial participants were taken at day 0 and at day 28 after the second dose. The paper as a whole reports these results and caveats: Most participants were white British and females outnumbered males, and the authors suggested that clonal diversity may have been underestimated. In the small 56-69-year group, the increase in depth fell short of significance, most likely because of low power. Because no samples from the day 14 peak response were available, repertoires could be characterized only after the peak T cell response. Vaccine-associated CD4 TCRs spanned the whole spike protein, with dominant responses in regions 160-218 and 743-854. Epitopes outside the regions mutated in the B.1.351 and B.1.1.7 variants were reportedly recognized by nearly half of the unique spike-specific TCRs. After two AZD1222 doses, both the breadth and the depth of spike-specific TCRs were significantly higher than at day 0 and than in MenACWY recipients. Only six AZD1222 recipients were SARS-CoV-2 seropositive at baseline, limiting conclusions about previously exposed vaccinees.

Of note for this clone: What this receptor recognizes is not known. It has no much larger one-base neighbor in the sample; base qualities were not kept.

The rearranged segments are TRBV27 and TRBJ1-1, with the D gene uncertain. The sample here was peripheral blood, taken on day 0 of AZD1222 vaccination. This sequence originates from an adult in good health. Here is the DNA: TGTGCCAGCAGTTTATCCTTTAGGGCAGATAGGTTCACTGAAGCTTTCTTT. This is translated as CASSLSFRADRFTEAFF.